This TCR beta chain was observed in a study of CD8 T cells in Susac syndrome. Germline loops: CDR1 DFQATT, CDR2 SNEGSKA (reference sequence). V lost 3 bases and J lost 2, with 16 bases in between. The CDR3 consists of 15 residues. With random hexamers, 0.5 to 1 ug RNA was reverse transcribed. Multiplex PCR with immunoSEQ amplified the TCR beta CDR3 across 54 Vbeta and 13 Jbeta. TCRdb re-derived calls from the immunoSEQ multiplex PCR reads in MiXCR, one entry per CDR3 protein. The table has under 200,000 distinct CDR3 sequences, under 97% seen once. Comments on this clonotype: Its antigen is still unknown.

Points from the study as a whole: Clonal expansion was not seen in any Susac syndrome CD4+ T cell repertoire. The authors acknowledged that their TCR sequencing and HLA analysis involved a relatively small number of individuals.

This receptor was obtained from a human donor with Susac syndrome. The chain carries TRBV20-1 and TRBJ2-5, with D perhaps TRBD1 (5 bases). Sequencing was performed on CD4+ T cells from PBMCs. The CDR3 here is CSARSSRGLQETQYF. CDR3 coding DNA: TGCAGTGCTAGGAGTAGTAGGGGCCTGCAAGAGACCCAGTACTTC.